This T cell receptor beta chain was observed in a study of regulatory T cells in long-lasting Graves disease. The germline gives CDR1 SGHRS, CDR2 YFSETQ. The CDR3 runs to 17 residues. J gave up 4 bases and V 3 bases, and 11 bases lay outside the gene matches. According to the study, TCR beta libraries were built with iRepertoire HTBI primers and CDR3-region Arm-PCR. Each CDR3 protein is one row after TCRdb ran MiXCR on the multiplex PCR reads. The sample holds 500,000 or so distinct CDR3 sequences, more than 15% seen once. The time point denotes: newly diagnosed GD, antithyroid drugs for less than 3 months. Extracted PBMC RNA gave rise to the TCR library. The same specimen was also included in a second study, on T cells in Graves' hyperthyroidism and ophthalmopathy. According to that study: HTBI primers were employed in a first-round RT-PCR of the TCR CDR3. Researchers report that a 13 V-J model separated ophthalmopathy from stable hyperthyroidism.

The sequencing here drew on peripheral blood mononuclear cells (PBMCs), taken at new diagnosis, from a patient treated with antithyroid drugs. This TCR was sampled from a woman aged 40 to 65 with Graves disease. V and J are TRBV5-1 and TRBJ1-3; 9 positions match TRBD1. The CDR3 is CASSWTSGGTGGNTIYF. The DNA for the CDR3 is TGCGCCAGCAGCTGGACCTCGGGGGGGACAGGGGGAAACACCATATATTTT.